This TCR beta chain was captured in a study of blood T cells in healthy people across ages. Study-wide context: Template switching recovered approximately one barcoded beta molecule for every two T cells. Study-wide findings and caveats: Long-lived donors carried more naive CD4+ cells and greater diversity than aged donors.

This clonotype was counted ten times or more. What it binds is unknown. A minimum of 7 million PBMCs was isolated per sample. The authors ran a second PCR of roughly 6 to 12 cycles using a sample-barcoded 5' primer and a J-beta primer mix. Via MiXCR, TCRdb re-called the 5' RACE reads, giving one row per CDR3 protein. In the table there are under 800,000 distinct CDR3 sequences, around 21% of which are singletons. CDR3 length: 16 residues. CDR1 is MDHEN, CDR2 SYDVKM, per germline. Trimming shortened V by 7 bases and J by 5 bases, and 23 bases separated the two germline ends. The sequenced material came from blood. This sequence was found in a man aged 70-80 years in good health. V and J are TRBV28 and TRBJ2-5; D possibly corresponds to TRBD1 (7 bases). The CDR3 DNA reads as TGTGCCAGCAACCCACCGGGACAGCGCGGGAAGGAGACCCAGTACTTC. Protein product: CASNPPGQRGKETQYF.